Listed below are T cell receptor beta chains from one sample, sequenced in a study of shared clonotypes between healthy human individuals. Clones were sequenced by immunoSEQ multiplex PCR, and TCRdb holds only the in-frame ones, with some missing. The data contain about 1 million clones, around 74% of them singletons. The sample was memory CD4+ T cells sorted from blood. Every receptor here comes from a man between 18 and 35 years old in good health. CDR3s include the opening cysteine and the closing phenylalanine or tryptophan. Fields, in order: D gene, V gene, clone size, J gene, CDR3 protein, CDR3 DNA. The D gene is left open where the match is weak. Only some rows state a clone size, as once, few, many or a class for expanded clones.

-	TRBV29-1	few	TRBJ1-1	CSVEGRMNTEAFF	TGCAGCGTTGAAGGCAGAATGAACACTGAAGCTTTCTTT
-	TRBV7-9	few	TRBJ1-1	CASSPQGLNTEAFF	TGTGCCAGCAGCCCACAGGGCTTGAACACTGAAGCTTTCTTT
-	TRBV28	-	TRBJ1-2	CASSSSTGSNYGYTF	TGTGCCAGCAGTTCCTCTACAGGATCCAACTATGGCTACACCTTC
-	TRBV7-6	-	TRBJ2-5	CASSLAGLGGETQYF	TGTGCCAGCAGCTTAGCGGGGCTGGGCGGTGAGACCCAGTACTTC
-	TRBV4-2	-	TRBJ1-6	CASSQDKDNSPLHF	TGTGCCAGCAGCCAAGATAAGGATAATTCACCCCTCCACTTT
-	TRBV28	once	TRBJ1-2	CASSEGGSNYGYTF	TGTGCCAGCAGTGAGGGGGGGTCTAACTATGGCTACACCTTC
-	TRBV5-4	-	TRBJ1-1	CASSFGPGRIAFF	TGTGCCAGCAGCTTTGGGCCAGGGCGTATAGCTTTCTTT
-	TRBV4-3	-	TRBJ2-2	CASSRGQSITGELFF	TGCGCCAGCAGCCGCGGACAGTCGATCACCGGGGAGCTGTTTTTT
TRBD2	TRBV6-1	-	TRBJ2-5	CASSESSGRTETQYF	TGTGCCAGCAGTGAGTCTAGCGGGAGGACGGAGACCCAGTACTTC
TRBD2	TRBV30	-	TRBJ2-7	CAWKSGGSYEQYF	TGTGCCTGGAAATCGGGAGGGTCCTACGAGCAGTACTTC
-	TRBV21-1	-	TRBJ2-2	CASSKGSWTTRPGELFF	TGTGCCAGCAGCAAAGGTAGCTGGACGACCCGTCCCGGGGAGCTGTTTTTT
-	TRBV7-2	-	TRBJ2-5	CASSWRVQETQYF	TGTGCCAGCAGCTGGAGGGTGCAAGAGACCCAGTACTTC
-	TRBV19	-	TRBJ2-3	CASSMGGVRTDTQYF	TGTGCCAGTAGTATGGGGGGAGTTCGCACAGATACGCAGTATTTT
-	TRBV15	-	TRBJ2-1	CATSRDGNSYNEQFF	TGTGCCACCAGCAGAGATGGCAACTCCTACAATGAGCAGTTCTTC
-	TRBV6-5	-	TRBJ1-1	CASRGRDTRKAFF	TGTGCCAGCAGGGGACGGGACACCCGAAAAGCTTTCTTT
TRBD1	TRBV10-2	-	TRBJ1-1	CASGYRGRYTEAFF	TGCGCCAGCGGTTACAGGGGGCGGTACACTGAAGCTTTCTTT
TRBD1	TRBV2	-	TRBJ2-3	CARTGQGNLDTQYF	TGTGCCAGAACGGGACAGGGAAACTTGGATACGCAGTATTTT
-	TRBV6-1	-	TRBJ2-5	CASSTTIFGETQYF	TGTGCCAGCAGCACCACTATCTTCGGGGAGACCCAGTACTTC
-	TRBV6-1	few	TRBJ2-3	CASRSRGGTDTQYF	TGTGCCAGCAGATCTAGGGGAGGCACAGATACGCAGTATTTT
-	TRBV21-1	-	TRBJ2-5	CASSKALSSQETQYF	TGTGCCAGCAGCAAAGCGCTTTCCTCCCAGGAGACCCAGTACTTC